Each of the 8 T cell receptor beta chains below was sequenced from the same sample in a study of cytomegalovirus exposure and HLA in healthy donors. Amplification used 60 Vbeta primers and 13 Jbeta primers. Only in-frame clones appear in the TCRdb table, and some are missing; sequencing was by immunoSEQ multiplex PCR. Its table records tens of thousands of clones. Input material: PBMCs. All receptors come from a woman in her thirties or forties in good health and CMV-seropositive.

The chain joins TRBV27 to TRBJ2-7, with D tentatively TRBD1 (5 bases). The germline gives CDR1 MNHEY, CDR2 SMNVEV (reference sequence). The length of the CDR3 is 11 residues. V shed 7 bases and J shed 3 bases, with 7 bases lying between them. CDR3 sequence reads: CASKQGYEQYF. Here the CDR3 DNA reads TGTGCCAGCAAGCAGGGCTACGAGCAGTACTTC.

The chain joins TRBV6-1 to TRBJ1-5; 8 positions match TRBD1. V dropped 4 bases and J dropped 4; count of bases not matched to a gene: 6. CDR1 and CDR2 from the germline V gene are MNHNS and SASEGT. The CDR3 loop spans 15 amino acids. The CDR3 is CASSAGTGLNQPQHF. The CDR3 DNA reads TGTGCCAGCAGTGCCGGGACAGGCCTAAATCAGCCCCAGCATTTT.

The rearrangement links TRBV7-3 to TRBJ2-3, with 7 bases aligning to TRBD1. CDR1 is SGHTA, CDR2 FQGTGA, per germline. CDR3 length: 15 residues. With 5 bases clipped from V and 3 bases from J, the junction kept 8 bases outside the gene matches. The DNA of the CDR3 is TGTGCCAGCAGCCCCGGCAGGGGGTCGACAGATACGCAGTATTTT. Its protein is CASSPGRGSTDTQYF. Full variable domain (missing parts from reference TRBV7-3 and TRBJ2-3): GAGVSQTPSNKVTEKGKYVELRCDPISGHTALYWYRQSLGQGPEFLIYFQGTGAADDSGLPNDRFFAVRPEGSVSTLKIQRTERGDSAVYLCASSPGRGSTDTQYFGPGTRLTVL.

The chain combines TRBV25-1 with TRBJ2-5, with TRBD2 matching 9 bases. The CDR3 is made up of 15 amino acids. Trimming took 5 bases from V and 2 from J; bases not matched to a gene: 6. Germline V lookup: CDR1 MGHDK, CDR2 SYGVNS. As DNA, the CDR3 is TGTGCCAGCAGTCGACTAGCGGACGAGCAAGAGACCCAGTACTTC. Amino acids: CASSRLADEQETQYF.

As DNA, the CDR3 is TGTGCCAGCAGTTTGAGGAGCCAACTACCTGGCTACACCTTC. As protein: CASSLRSQLPGYTF. The chain couples TRBV27 to TRBJ1-2, with no clear D. The CDR3 is 14 amino acids. The ends were cut back, 3 bases at V and 7 bases at J, with 15 bases in the middle. The V gene's germline CDR1 is MNHEY and CDR2 SMNVEV (reference sequence).

This rearrangement joins TRBV7-3 to TRBJ2-1; D is unclear. With 6 bases removed from V and 3 bases from J, the gap between germline ends came to 12 bases. CDR1 and CDR2 (germline): SGHTA, FQGTGA. This CDR3 contains 14 residues. The CDR3 bases are TGTGCCAGCAGTCCCACGGTCTTCTACAATGAGCAGTTCTTC. It specifies CASSPTVFYNEQFF. Variable domain in full (rest from reference TRBV7-3 and TRBJ2-1): GAGVSQTPSNKVTEKGKYVELRCDPISGHTALYWYRQSLGQGPEFLIYFQGTGAADDSGLPNDRFFAVRPEGSVSTLKIQRTERGDSAVYLCASSPTVFYNEQFFGPGTRLTVL.

The V call is TRBV4-2, the J call TRBJ2-1, with TRBD2 matching over 12 bases. The V gene's germline CDR1 is LGHNA and CDR2 YNFKEQ. V shed 5 bases, J shed 7 bases, and the junction held 6 bases outside the gene matches. The CDR3 covers 15 residues. In DNA, the CDR3 is TGTGCCAGCAGCTTAGGCACTAGCGGGAGGAATGAGCAGTTCTTC. It yields the protein CASSLGTSGRNEQFF.

Of note for this clone: Distinct nucleotide sequences in the sample also encode this CDR3. The chain joins TRBV5-1 to TRBJ2-2; tentatively, D is TRBD1 (5 bases). Deletions cut 4 bases from V and 1 base from J, with 8 bases between. The CDR3 runs 14 residues. Germline V gene data show CDR1 as SGHRS and CDR2 as YFSETQ. CDR3 sequence reads: CASSLGQNTGELFF. DNA of the CDR3: TGCGCCAGCAGCCTAGGACAGAACACCGGGGAGCTGTTTTTT. Combining the CDR3 with reference TRBV5-1 and TRBJ2-2 gives the whole variable domain KAGVTQTPRYLIKTRGQQVTLSCSPISGHRSVSWYQQTPGQGLQFLFEYFSETQRNKGNFPGRFSGRQFSNSRSEMNVSTLELGDSALYLCASSLGQNTGELFFGEGSRLTVL.